This is a list of T cell receptor beta chains from one sample in a study of blood T cell repertoires in COVID-19. This table comes from immunoSEQ multiplex PCR, and its TCRdb copy is limited to in-frame clones, with some not included. In the table there are around 250,000 clones, 80% to 85% of which are singletons. What was sequenced was peripheral blood. The receptors were gathered from a woman aged 18-30 years with acute or convalescent COVID-19. The CDR3 runs from the conserved cysteine through the conserved F or W. D genes are given only for firm matches. Clone size is stated in some rows and not others, as once, few, many or a class when expanded.

D gene,clone size,J gene,V gene,CDR3 DNA,CDR3 protein
NA,once,TRBJ1-5,TRBV6-1,TGTGCCAGCAGTAAAGGACCCCGCGGGGGCGGCAATCAGCCCCAGCATTTT,CASSKGPRGGGNQPQHF
NA,NA,TRBJ2-3,TRBV5-1,TGCGCCAGCAGCTTGGAACTGCCGCACACAGATACGCAGTATTTT,CASSLELPHTDTQYF
TRBD1,NA,TRBJ2-7,TRBV28,TGTGCCAGCAGTTTTTTGACAGGGACCTACGAGCAGTACTTC,CASSFLTGTYEQYF
NA,NA,TRBJ1-1,TRBV5-6,TGTGCCAGCAGCACGGGGACTGAAGCTTTCTTT,CASSTGTEAFF
NA,NA,TRBJ1-1,TRBV19,TGTGCCAGTAGTAGAATTTTTGACAACTGGAACACTGAAGCTTTCTTT,CASSRIFDNWNTEAFF
NA,NA,TRBJ1-3,TRBV7-6,TGTGCCAGCAGCTTAGCGGGGGGAGAGATGGTTCCTGGAAACACCATATATTTT,CASSLAGGEMVPGNTIYF
NA,once,TRBJ2-1,TRBV3-1/TRBV3-2,TGTGCCAGCAGCCAAGGCGGTTCTAGCCACAATGAGCAGTTCTTC,CASSQGGSSHNEQFF
NA,NA,TRBJ2-2,TRBV6-5,TGTGCCAGCAGTTACTCGCAAGGGGCCGGGGAGCTGTTTTTT,CASSYSQGAGELFF
NA,NA,TRBJ1-1,TRBV5-5,TGTGCCAGCAGCCTACTACAGGGTTTGGACTGGAGCACTGAAGCTTTCTTT,CASSLLQGLDWSTEAFF
TRBD2,NA,TRBJ2-1,TRBV28,TGTGCCAGCAGTTTCGGGAGGAGCCACAATGAGCAGTTCTTC,CASSFGRSHNEQFF
TRBD2,NA,TRBJ2-1,TRBV4-3,TGCGCCAGCAGCCAAGAGTGGCGGGAGGCCCGTCGCAATGAGCAGTTCTTC,CASSQEWREARRNEQFF
NA,NA,TRBJ2-1,TRBV7-9,TGTGCCAGCAGCCCCAGGTCCTACAATGAGCAGTTCTTC,CASSPRSYNEQFF
TRBD2,NA,TRBJ2-7,TRBV4-3,TGCGCCAGCAGCCAAGGACTTACTAGCGTTACAACCTACGAGCAGTACTTC,CASSQGLTSVTTYEQYF
TRBD1,NA,TRBJ1-4,TRBV30,TGTGCCTGGGAACAGGGGACTAATGAAAAACTGTTTTTT,CAWEQGTNEKLFF
NA,once,TRBJ1-1,TRBV29-1,TGCAGCGTTGAAGGGCCGAATGAAGCTTTCTTT,CSVEGPNEAFF
NA,NA,TRBJ1-2,TRBV27,TGTGCCAGCAGTTTAATGCCCCCCCAGGGCCTCTATGGCTACACCTTC,CASSLMPPQGLYGYTF
TRBD2,NA,TRBJ2-1,TRBV27,TGTGCCAGCAGTTCCCGACTAGCCCACAGCTCCTACAATGAGCAGTTCTTC,CASSSRLAHSSYNEQFF
TRBD1,NA,TRBJ1-2,TRBV5-1,TGCGCCAGCAGCTCTGGACAGGGGCTCTTCTATGGCTACACCTTC,CASSSGQGLFYGYTF
TRBD1,NA,TRBJ1-2,TRBV6-4,TGTGCCAGCAGTGACTCCCCCGGGACAGGGGGCGCGGGGGGCTACACCTTC,CASSDSPGTGGAGGYTF
TRBD1,NA,TRBJ1-2,TRBV7-9,TGTGCCAGCAGCTTTTGGGACAGGGAGGGTGGCTACACCTTC,CASSFWDREGGYTF
NA,NA,TRBJ1-6,TRBV6-7,TGTGCCAGCAGTTACGACTGCCTAAATAATTCACCCCTCCACTTT,CASSYDCLNNSPLHF
NA,NA,TRBJ2-2,TRBV28,TGTGCCAGCAATTTCCAGGGAACCGGGGAGCTGTTTTTT,CASNFQGTGELFF
NA,NA,TRBJ2-1,TRBV25-1,TGTGCCAGCAGTGCCTTCAGGGTGGTAAATGAGCAGTTCTTC,CASSAFRVVNEQFF
TRBD2,once,TRBJ2-3,TRBV7-2,TGTGCCAGCAGCATATTTCCGGGACTAGCGGTGGGTGTCACAGATACGCAGTATTTT,CASSIFPGLAVGVTDTQYF
TRBD1,NA,TRBJ1-1,TRBV24-1,TGTGCCACCAGCATTACAGGGGGAAGCACTGAAGCTTTCTTT,CATSITGGSTEAFF
NA,NA,TRBJ2-3,TRBV6-2/TRBV6-3,TGTGCCAGCAGTTTGAGATCCCAAGCGGGCGGCACAGATACGCAGTATTTT,CASSLRSQAGGTDTQYF
NA,NA,TRBJ2-1,TRBV27,TGTGCCAGCAGTACTTACAGCTCCTACAATGAGCAGTTCTTC,CASSTYSSYNEQFF
NA,NA,TRBJ1-1,TRBV10-3,TGTGCCATCAGTGAGTTCAGTAGCTTGAACACTGAAGCTTTCTTT,CAISEFSSLNTEAFF
NA,few,TRBJ1-5,TRBV2,TGTGCCAGCAGTGACAGATCAAGCAATCAGCCCCAGCATTTT,CASSDRSSNQPQHF
TRBD2,NA,TRBJ2-3,TRBV24-1,TGTGCCACCAGCGGGAGGGGTCGAGATACGCAGTATTTT,CATSGRGRDTQYF
NA,NA,TRBJ2-2,TRBV6-2/TRBV6-3,TGTGCCAGCAGCAACAGGGACACCGGGGAGCTGTTTTTT,CASSNRDTGELFF
TRBD2,NA,TRBJ2-3,TRBV7-9,TGTGCCAGCAGCTTAGCTCGCCTCGCGGGAGTGACAGATACGCAGTATTTT,CASSLARLAGVTDTQYF
NA,NA,TRBJ2-7,TRBV9,TGTGCCAGCAGCATGGGGAGGGAGCAGTACTTC,CASSMGREQYF
NA,NA,TRBJ1-1,TRBV29-1,TGCAGCGTTCAATCTTCCGGCGCAGGGATAAAAAGTGAAGCTTTCTTT,CSVQSSGAGIKSEAFF
NA,few,TRBJ1-2,TRBV7-2,TGTGCCAGCAGCTCTTCGACAGGCGGGTACTATGGCTACACCTTC,CASSSSTGGYYGYTF
NA,NA,TRBJ2-3,TRBV7-9,TGTGCCAGCACTGGGGGGACTAGCACAGATACGCAGTATTTT,CASTGGTSTDTQYF
NA,NA,TRBJ1-1,TRBV18,TGTGCCAGCTCACTCACGGGGACTGAGAACACTGAAGCTTTCTTT,CASSLTGTENTEAFF